This T cell receptor beta chain was sequenced for a study of cytomegalovirus exposure and HLA in healthy donors. PCR amplification relied on 60 Vbeta primers (plus 13 Jbeta primers). The table came from immunoSEQ multiplex PCR; TCRdb's copy has only in-frame clones and leaves some out. The table records about 57,000 clones, 72% of them present only once. The CDR3 runs to 14 residues. The V and J ends lost 6 bases and 5 bases respectively, with 16 bases between them. Germline values: CDR1 MDHEN, CDR2 SYDVKM. The sequence derives from a woman aged 50 to 60 in good health and CMV-seronegative. The sequenced material came from PBMCs. J is TRBJ1-2 and V is TRBV28; weak D call: TRBD1 (6 bases). The CDR3, as DNA: TGTGCCAGCAGCAGCACAGGGTTGGATTATGGCTACACCTTC. Encoded protein: CASSSTGLDYGYTF.